This T cell receptor (beta chain) emerged from a study of metastatic and nonmetastatic thyroid tumors. In the study overall: Malignant thyroid and benign thyroid patients provided blood and tumor or nodule tissue whose repertoires were compared.

Overall study findings and caveats: Reports indicated that malignant thyroid tumors showed significantly higher TCR beta diversity than benign nodules did, in blood and tumor.

Ten or more counts support this clone. What it recognizes is unknown. Thyroid surgery was performed in patients who had received no treatment beforehand. Source study methods: Construction of a distant-metastasis classifier for papillary thyroid cancer relied on CDR3 differences across clinicopathological groups. MiXCR reprocessed the PCR reads for TCRdb. These V and J calls are TCRdb output, not the study's own analysis. The data contain more than 20,000 clones, 18% of them singletons. V was pared by 6 bases and J by 4 bases, with 15 bases between. The CDR3 contains 14 residues. From germline, CDR1 is SGHRS and CDR2 YFSETQ.

This clonotype was sampled from a male donor with papillary thyroid cancer or a benign thyroid nodule (not recorded which). Some clones in this sample may be carry-over from other donors' samples. This chain joins TRBV5-1 and TRBJ2-3; D may be TRBD1 or TRBD2 (6 bases each). Sequenced: adjacent normal tissue. CDR3 region: CASTEGGAADTQYF. CDR3 in DNA: TGCGCCAGCACCGAGGGGGGAGCGGCAGATACGCAGTATTTT.